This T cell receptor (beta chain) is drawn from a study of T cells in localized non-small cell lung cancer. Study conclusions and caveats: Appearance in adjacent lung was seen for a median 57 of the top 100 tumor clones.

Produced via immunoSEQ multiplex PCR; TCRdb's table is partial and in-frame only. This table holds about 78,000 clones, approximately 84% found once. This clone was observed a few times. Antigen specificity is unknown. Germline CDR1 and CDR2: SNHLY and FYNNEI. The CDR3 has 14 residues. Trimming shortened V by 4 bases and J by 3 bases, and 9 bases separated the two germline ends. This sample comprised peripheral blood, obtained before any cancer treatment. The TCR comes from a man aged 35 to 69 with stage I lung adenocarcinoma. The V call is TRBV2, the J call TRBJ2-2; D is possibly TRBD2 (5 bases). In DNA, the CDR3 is TGTGCCAGCAGTGTTTGGGGAGACACCGGGGAGCTGTTTTTT. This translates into CASSVWGDTGELFF.